There are a few counts of the clone carrying this T cell receptor (beta chain). Antigen: not known. MiXCR, run by TCRdb on the 5' RACE reads, gives a single entry per CDR3 protein. The table lists some 1,700,000 distinct CDR3 sequences, less than 40% of them singletons, with 0.27% in the top ten. The entry originates in a study of identical twins. CDR3 length equals 13 residues. V was clipped by 2 bases and J by 5 bases, with 7 bases between them. Germline V CDR1 and CDR2: ENHRY, SYGVKD. Study-wide results and limits: Twins' surplus sharing was weaker for beta out-of-frame sequences. Out-of-frame sharing of TCR alpha in monozygotic twins was underestimated by models. For zero-insertion analyses, partial confounding could come from invariant MAIT and iNKT cells.

The clonotype was recovered from a newborn girl in good health. The chain combines TRBV10-3 with TRBJ2-1; D not certain. What was sequenced was cord blood. The CDR3 spells CAISEPGNNEQFF. The CDR3 nucleotides are TGTGCCATCAGTGAGCCAGGCAACAATGAGCAGTTCTTC.